This TCR beta chain was sequenced in a study of Ad26.COV2.S vaccination and SARS-CoV-2 variants. Overall study context: The Ad26.COV2.S arm of the COV1001 trial was where the donor was placed. Dosing was one shot or two shots 56 days apart. Study findings and constraints: Those who received vaccine or placebo ended up with similar non-spike TCR breadth.

A note on this clone: Its matching antigen is unknown.

Treatment defined: roughly 20 received Ad26.COV2.S at low or high dose, single or two shots; about 5 received placebo; per-sample allocation not given. At day 63 after the first vaccine or placebo injection, samples were drawn. Donation came from an adult in Boston who was aged 18-55 years. The CDR3 consists of 14 residues. Between the trimmed V and J ends, which lost 9 bases and 0 bases, there was a span of 14 bases. Germline V gene lookup returns CDR1 LNHDA and CDR2 SQIVND (reference sequence). TCRdb's copy holds only in-frame clones and misses some; the assay was immunoSEQ multiplex PCR. The sample carries hundreds of thousands of clones, 80% to 90% recorded once.

This sequence was found in a person between 18 and 59 years old who received the Ad26.COV2.S COVID-19 vaccine or a placebo. The chain uses TRBV19 and TRBJ1-2, with D uncertain. The source was peripheral blood, collected in a trial of Ad26.COV2.S vaccine versus placebo. The CDR3 loop is CASLNLRPNYGYTF. The CDR3 region has the DNA TGTGCCAGCCTAAACTTGAGACCTAACTATGGCTACACCTTC. The complete variable domain, with remaining parts taken from reference TRBV19 and TRBJ1-2, reads DGGITQSPKYLFRKEGQNVTLSCEQNLNHDAMYWYRQDPGQGLRLIYYSQIVNDFQKGDIAEGYSVSREKKESFPLTVTSAQKNPTAFYLCASLNLRPNYGYTFGSGTRLTVV.